Shown below are 5 T cell receptor beta chains from a single sample sequenced in a study of T cells in Graves' hyperthyroidism and ophthalmopathy. The CDR3 regions of TCR beta were amplified from RNA transcripts. An initial round of RT-PCR targeting the TCR CDR3 relied on the HTBI primer set. TCRdb analysed the multiplex PCR reads with MiXCR anew, one entry per CDR3 protein. Of about 500,000 distinct CDR3 sequences detected, roughly a sixth appear once; the ten largest clones hold less than 30%. Sequences were obtained from blood. The source is a woman in her twenties or thirties with Graves' ophthalmopathy.

The sample holds many counts of this clonotype. The chain is built from TRBV4-1 and TRBJ1-2; the D gene is possibly TRBD1 (5 bases). Germline assignment: CDR1 MGHRA and CDR2 YSYEKL. CDR3 length: 15 residues. V lost 6 bases to trimming and J lost 6 bases, with 20 bases between them. CDR3 bases: TGCGCCAGCAGTCTCCAGGACACCCGACTCGATGGCTACACCTTC. Translating gives CASSLQDTRLDGYTF.

This clonotype has ten or more counts. The chain has TRBV3-1 and TRBJ2-7, with 11 bases aligning to TRBD2. Germline values: CDR1 LGHDT, CDR2 YNNKEL (reference sequence). The V and J ends lost 4 bases and 4 bases, in that order; junction bases with no gene match: 12. The CDR3 is 17 residues long. The CDR3 bases are TGTGCCAGCAGCCTTCGAGACATAGCGGGAGGGCATTACGAGCAGTACTTC. Translation gives CASSLRDIAGGHYEQYF.

This chain connects TRBV4-2 to TRBJ1-4; no clear D gene. The CDR3 totals 14 residues. The germline V gene encodes CDR1 LGHNA and CDR2 YNFKEQ. The ends were cut back, 0 bases at V and 3 bases at J, with 5 bases in the middle. CDR3 sequence: CASSQDQANEKLFF. The CDR3 DNA reads as TGTGCCAGCAGCCAAGATCAAGCTAATGAAAAACTGTTTTTT.

This clonotype was detected ten times or more. The chain links TRBV28 to TRBJ2-6; D is unresolved. Germline values: CDR1 MDHEN, CDR2 SYDVKM. The CDR3 runs 13 residues. The CDR3 bases are TGTGCTCTCGGTCGGTCCGGGGCCAACGTCCTGACTTTC. This gives the protein CALGRSGANVLTF.

This chain connects TRBV27 to TRBJ1-4; D unclear. This CDR3 spans 13 amino acids. CDR1 is MNHEY, CDR2 SMNVEV, per germline (reference sequence). The germline V and J ends were trimmed by 0 bases and 7 bases, with 6 bases remaining between them. DNA for the CDR3: TGTGCCAGCAGTTTATCTACGGGTGAAAAACTGTTTTTT. Its translation: CASSLSTGEKLFF.